The 4 T cell receptor beta chains in this list originate from one sample, sequenced in a study of T cell repertoires in cytomegalovirus infection. Their antigens remain unidentified. TCRdb used MiXCR to reprocess the reads, holding one entry per CDR3 protein. The data show nearly 700,000 distinct CDR3 sequences, with 30% to 35% seen just once and roughly 18% held by the top ten. Sequences were derived from cultured PBMCs, sampled from culture after CMV antigen stimulation. The receptors derive from a human donor in good health (CMV status not recorded). Some clones in this sample may be carry-over from other donors' samples.

In regard to this clonotype: Its ends do not fully match the called genes, so a read error is possible. The rearrangement joins TRBV5-1 to TRBJ2-3; TRBD2 might be the D (6 bases). Germline V gives CDR1 SGHRS, CDR2 YFSETQ. CDR3 length equals 14 residues. The CDR3 region has the DNA TGCGCCAGCAGAATCACTAGCAGCACAGATAAGCAGTATTTT. Protein product: CASRITSSTDKQYF.

This clonotype has a handful of counts. The chain couples TRBV7-9 to TRBJ2-1; 7 bases line up with TRBD1. Losses at the gene ends were 5 bases for V and 8 bases for J; bases not matched to a gene: 3. The CDR3 sequence is 12 residues long. Germline loops: CDR1 SEHNR, CDR2 FQNEAQ (reference sequence). CDR3 DNA sequence: TGTGCCAGCAGCCCAAGGGGGCATGAGCAGTTCTTC. This sequence encodes CASSPRGHEQFF.

The V and J genes are TRBV7-6 and TRBJ2-3; a possible D gene is TRBD1 (6 bases). Germline V gives CDR1 SGHVS, CDR2 FNYEAQ. CDR3 length: 16 amino acids. V lost 5 bases and J lost 0, with 15 bases in between. The CDR3 DNA is TGTGCCAGCAGCCCCGGGACACCAGATAGCACAGATACGCAGTATTTT. Its protein is CASSPGTPDSTDTQYF.

This sequence joins TRBV11-2 and TRBJ2-5; no clear D. V was trimmed by 0 bases and J by 1 base, leaving 9 bases between them. Germline-derived CDR1 and CDR2 are SGHAT and FQNNGV. The CDR3 runs to 15 residues. As DNA, the CDR3 is TGTGCCAGCAGCTTAGAGGTTGGGCTCCAAGAGACCCAGTACTTC. This sequence encodes CASSLEVGLQETQYF.